The present TCR beta chain was sequenced within a study of shared clonotypes between healthy human individuals. For this clone: The germline gene is not matched at one end of the junction; a read error may be the cause.

The CDR3 totals 14 residues. The germline V gene encodes CDR1 SEHNR and CDR2 FQNEAQ (reference sequence). Clones were sequenced by immunoSEQ multiplex PCR, and TCRdb holds only the in-frame ones, with some missing. The repertoire has 550,000 to 600,000 clones, roughly 98% of them found once; the top ten carry more than 0.3%. CD45RO-negative, CCR7-positively selected cells formed the naive CD8 fraction, excluding terminally differentiated effector memory CD45RA+ cells. The receptor was derived from a man aged 30 to 45 in good health. Material for sequencing was naive CD8+ T cells sorted from blood. The V and J genes are TRBV7-9 and TRBJ1-1; D gene ambiguous. The CDR3 bases are TGTGCCAGCAGCTTAGGGGGTCTGAACACTAAAGCTTTCTTT. Amino acid sequence: CASSLGGLNTKAFF.